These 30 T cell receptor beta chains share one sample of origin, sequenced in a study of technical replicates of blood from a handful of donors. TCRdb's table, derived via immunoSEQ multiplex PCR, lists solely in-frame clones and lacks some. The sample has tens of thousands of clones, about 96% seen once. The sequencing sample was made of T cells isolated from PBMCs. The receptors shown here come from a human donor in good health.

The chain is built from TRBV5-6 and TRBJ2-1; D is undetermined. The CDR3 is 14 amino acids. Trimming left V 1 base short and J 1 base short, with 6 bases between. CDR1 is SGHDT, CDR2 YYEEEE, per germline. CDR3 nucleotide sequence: TGTGCCAGCAGCTTGTACCAGTCCTACAATGAGCAGTTCTTC. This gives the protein CASSLYQSYNEQFF.

CDR3 loop: CASSFSTSGRVPYEQYF. For the CDR3, the DNA is TGTGCCAGCAGTTTCAGTACTAGCGGGAGGGTTCCCTACGAGCAGTACTTC. V gene TRBV28 combines with J gene TRBJ2-7; 13 bases match TRBD2. This CDR3 is 17 amino acids long. Trimming cost V 3 bases and J 2 bases; bases outside gene matches: 7. Per the germline V gene, CDR1 is MDHEN and CDR2 is SYDVKM. Drawing the rest from reference TRBV28 and TRBJ2-7, the complete variable domain is DVKVTQSSRYLVKRTGEKVFLECVQDMDHENMFWYRQDPGLGLRLIYFSYDVKMKEKGDIPEGYSVSREKKERFSLILESASTNQTSMYLCASSFSTSGRVPYEQYFGPGTRLTVT.

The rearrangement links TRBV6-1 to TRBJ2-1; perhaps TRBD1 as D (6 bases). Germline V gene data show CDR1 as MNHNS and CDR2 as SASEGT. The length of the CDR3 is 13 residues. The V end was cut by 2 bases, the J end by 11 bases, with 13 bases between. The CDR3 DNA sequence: TGTGCCAGCAGTGAATTAACAGGGAGCAAGCAGTTCTTC. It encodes CASSELTGSKQFF.

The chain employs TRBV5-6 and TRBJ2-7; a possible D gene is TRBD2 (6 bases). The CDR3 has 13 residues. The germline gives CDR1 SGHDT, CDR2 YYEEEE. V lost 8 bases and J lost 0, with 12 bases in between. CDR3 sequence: CASLGTFSYEQYF. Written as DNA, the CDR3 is TGTGCCAGTTTGGGGACTTTCTCCTACGAGCAGTACTTC.

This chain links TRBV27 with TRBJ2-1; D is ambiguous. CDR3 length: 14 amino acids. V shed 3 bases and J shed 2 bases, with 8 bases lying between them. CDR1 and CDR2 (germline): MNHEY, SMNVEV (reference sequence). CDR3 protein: CASSLRLPYNEQFF. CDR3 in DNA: TGTGCCAGCAGTTTGAGACTCCCCTACAATGAGCAGTTCTTC.

CDR3 in amino acids: CASSLTSGTVTQYF. DNA of the CDR3: TGTGCCAGCAGTTTAACTAGCGGGACAGTGACCCAGTACTTC. This chain links TRBV6-5 with TRBJ2-5, with 10 bases lining up with TRBD2. The length of the CDR3 is 14 residues. With V trimmed by 4 bases and J by 7 bases, 6 bases remained unmatched. Germline CDR1 and CDR2: MNHEY and SVGAGI.

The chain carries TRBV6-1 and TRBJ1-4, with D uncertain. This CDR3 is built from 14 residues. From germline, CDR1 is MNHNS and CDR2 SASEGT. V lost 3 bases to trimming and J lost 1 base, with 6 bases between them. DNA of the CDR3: TGTGCCAGCAGTGAGACATTAACTAATGAAAAACTGTTTTTT. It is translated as CASSETLTNEKLFF.

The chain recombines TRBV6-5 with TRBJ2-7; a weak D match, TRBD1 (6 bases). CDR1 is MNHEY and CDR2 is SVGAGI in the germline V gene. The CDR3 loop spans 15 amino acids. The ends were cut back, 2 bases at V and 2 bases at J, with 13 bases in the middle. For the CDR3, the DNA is TGTGCCAGCAGTTACCCCCCAGACAGGACCTACGAGCAGTACTTC. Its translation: CASSYPPDRTYEQYF.

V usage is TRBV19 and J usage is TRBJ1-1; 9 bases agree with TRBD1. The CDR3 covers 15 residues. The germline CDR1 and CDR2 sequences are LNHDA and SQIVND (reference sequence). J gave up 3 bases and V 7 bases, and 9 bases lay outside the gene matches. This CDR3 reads CASKRDREGHTEAFF. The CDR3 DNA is TGTGCCAGTAAGCGGGACAGGGAAGGCCACACTGAAGCTTTCTTT.

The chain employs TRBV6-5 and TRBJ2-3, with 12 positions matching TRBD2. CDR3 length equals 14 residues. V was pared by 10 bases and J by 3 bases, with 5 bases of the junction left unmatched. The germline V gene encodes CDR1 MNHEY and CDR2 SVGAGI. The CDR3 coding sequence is TGTGCCACCTCTAGCGGGAGGGGGACAGATACGCAGTATTTT. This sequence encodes CATSSGRGTDTQYF.

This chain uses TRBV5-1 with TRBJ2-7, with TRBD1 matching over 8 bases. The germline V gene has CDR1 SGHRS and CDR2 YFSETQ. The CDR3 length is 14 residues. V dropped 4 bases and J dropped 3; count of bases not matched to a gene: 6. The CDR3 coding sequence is TGCGCCAGCAGCATTCCCGGGACAGGCTACGAGCAGTACTTC. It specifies CASSIPGTGYEQYF. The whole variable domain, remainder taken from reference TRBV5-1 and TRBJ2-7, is KAGVTQTPRYLIKTRGQQVTLSCSPISGHRSVSWYQQTPGQGLQFLFEYFSETQRNKGNFPGRFSGRQFSNSRSEMNVSTLELGDSALYLCASSIPGTGYEQYFGPGTRLTVT.

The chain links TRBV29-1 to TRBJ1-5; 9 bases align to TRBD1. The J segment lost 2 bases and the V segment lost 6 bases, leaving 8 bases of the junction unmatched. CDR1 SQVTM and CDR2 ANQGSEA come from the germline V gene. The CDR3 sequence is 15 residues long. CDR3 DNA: TGCAGCGTAACAGGGGGCGTGGGGGGCAATCAGCCCCAGCATTTT. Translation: CSVTGGVGGNQPQHF.

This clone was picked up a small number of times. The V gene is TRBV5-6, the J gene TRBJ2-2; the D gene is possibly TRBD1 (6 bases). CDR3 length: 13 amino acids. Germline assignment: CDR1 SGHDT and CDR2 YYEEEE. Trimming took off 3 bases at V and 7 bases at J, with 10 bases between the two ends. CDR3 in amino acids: CASSYTGYGELFF. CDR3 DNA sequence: TGTGCCAGCAGCTATACAGGGTACGGGGAGCTGTTTTTT.

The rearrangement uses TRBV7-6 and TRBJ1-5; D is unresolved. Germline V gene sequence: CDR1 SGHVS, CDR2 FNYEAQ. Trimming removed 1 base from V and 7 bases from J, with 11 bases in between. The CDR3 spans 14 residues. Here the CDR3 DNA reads TGTGCCAGCAGCTTAGGAGGAGACGGACAGCCCCAGCATTTT. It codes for CASSLGGDGQPQHF.

The CDR3 DNA follows: TGTGCCAGCAGCGACTATAGCGGGCCCCAAGAGACCCAGTACTTC. This sequence encodes CASSDYSGPQETQYF. The gene calls are TRBV11-2 and TRBJ2-5; 7 bases are a match to TRBD2. Trimming at V came to 5 bases and at J to 1 base, leaving 7 bases not matched to a gene. The CDR3 consists of 15 residues. Germline V lookup: CDR1 SGHAT, CDR2 FQNNGV.

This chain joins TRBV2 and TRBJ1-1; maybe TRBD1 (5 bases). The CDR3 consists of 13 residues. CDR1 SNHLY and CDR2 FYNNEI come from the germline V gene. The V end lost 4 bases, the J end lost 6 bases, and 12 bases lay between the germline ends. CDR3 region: CASSGGSTAEAFF. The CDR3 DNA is TGTGCCAGCAGTGGGGGCAGCACTGCTGAAGCTTTCTTT.

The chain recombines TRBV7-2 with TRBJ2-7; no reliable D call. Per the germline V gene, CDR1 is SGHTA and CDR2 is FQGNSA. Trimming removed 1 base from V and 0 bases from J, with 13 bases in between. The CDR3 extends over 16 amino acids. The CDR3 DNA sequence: TGTGCCAGCAGCTTAGGGCCACAGTTGAGCTCCTACGAGCAGTACTTC. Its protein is CASSLGPQLSSYEQYF.

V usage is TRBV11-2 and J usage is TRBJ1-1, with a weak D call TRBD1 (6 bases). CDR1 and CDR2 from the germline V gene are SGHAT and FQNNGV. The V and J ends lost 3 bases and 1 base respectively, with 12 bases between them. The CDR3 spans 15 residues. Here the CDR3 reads CASSFEQGANTEAFF. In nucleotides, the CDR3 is TGTGCCAGCAGCTTTGAACAGGGCGCGAACACTGAAGCTTTCTTT.

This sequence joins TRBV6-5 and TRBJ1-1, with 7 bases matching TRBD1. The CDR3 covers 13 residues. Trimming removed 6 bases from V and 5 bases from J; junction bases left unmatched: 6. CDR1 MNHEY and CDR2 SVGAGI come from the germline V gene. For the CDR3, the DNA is TGTGCCAGCAGGTATTACAGGGGAACTGAAGCTTTCTTT. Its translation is CASRYYRGTEAFF.

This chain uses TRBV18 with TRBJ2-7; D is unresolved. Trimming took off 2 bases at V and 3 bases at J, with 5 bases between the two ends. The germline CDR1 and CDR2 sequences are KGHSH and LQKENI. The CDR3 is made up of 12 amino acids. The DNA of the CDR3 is TGTGCCAGCTCACCAACGGGCTACGAGCAGTACTTC. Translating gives CASSPTGYEQYF.

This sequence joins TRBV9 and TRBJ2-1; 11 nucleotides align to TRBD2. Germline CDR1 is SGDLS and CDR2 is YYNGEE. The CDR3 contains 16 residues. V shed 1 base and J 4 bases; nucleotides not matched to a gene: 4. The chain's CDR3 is CASSVMGLAVYNEQFF. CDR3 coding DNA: TGTGCCAGCAGCGTAATGGGACTAGCGGTTTACAATGAGCAGTTCTTC.

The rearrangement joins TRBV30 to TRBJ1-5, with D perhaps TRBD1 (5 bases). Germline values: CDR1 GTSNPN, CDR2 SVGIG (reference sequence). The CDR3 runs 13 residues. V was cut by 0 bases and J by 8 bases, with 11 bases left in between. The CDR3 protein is CAWSVRGSEPQHF. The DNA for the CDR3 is TGTGCCTGGAGTGTTAGGGGTTCTGAGCCCCAGCATTTT.

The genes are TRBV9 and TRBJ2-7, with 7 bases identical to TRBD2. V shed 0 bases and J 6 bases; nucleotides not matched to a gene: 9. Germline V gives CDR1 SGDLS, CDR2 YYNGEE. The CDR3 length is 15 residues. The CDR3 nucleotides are TGTGCCAGCAGCGTAGACCAAGCGGGAACGCTCGAGCAGTACTTC. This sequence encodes CASSVDQAGTLEQYF. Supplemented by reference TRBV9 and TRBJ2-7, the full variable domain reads DSGVTQTPKHLITATGQRVTLRCSPRSGDLSVYWYQQSLDQGLQFLIQYYNGEERAKGNILERFSAQQFPDLHSELNLSSLELGDSALYFCASSVDQAGTLEQYFGPGTRLTVT.

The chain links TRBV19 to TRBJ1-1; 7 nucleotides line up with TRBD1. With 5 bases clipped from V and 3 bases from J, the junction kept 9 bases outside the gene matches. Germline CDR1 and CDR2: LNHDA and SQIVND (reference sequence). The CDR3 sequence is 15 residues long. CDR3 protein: CASSLQGVSDTEAFF. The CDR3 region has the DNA TGTGCCAGTAGTCTCCAGGGGGTATCCGACACTGAAGCTTTCTTT.

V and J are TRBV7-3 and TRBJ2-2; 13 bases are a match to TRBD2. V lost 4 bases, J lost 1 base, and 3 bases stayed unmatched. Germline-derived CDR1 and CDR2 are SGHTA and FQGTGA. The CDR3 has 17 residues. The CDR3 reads CASSSGLAGLNTGELFF. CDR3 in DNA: TGTGCCAGCAGCTCGGGACTAGCGGGACTGAACACCGGGGAGCTGTTTTTT.

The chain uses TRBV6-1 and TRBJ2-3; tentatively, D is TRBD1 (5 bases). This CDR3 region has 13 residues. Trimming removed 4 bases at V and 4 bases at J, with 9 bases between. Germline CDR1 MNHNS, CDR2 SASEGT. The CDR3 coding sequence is TGTGCCAGCAGTGTGGGCAGGGCAGATACGCAGTATTTT. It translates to CASSVGRADTQYF.

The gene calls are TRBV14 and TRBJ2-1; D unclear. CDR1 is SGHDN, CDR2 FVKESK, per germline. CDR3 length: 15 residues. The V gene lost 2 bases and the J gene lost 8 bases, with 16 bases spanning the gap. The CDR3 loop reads CASSQLGVSGYEQFF. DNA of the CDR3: TGTGCCAGCAGCCAACTAGGAGTATCTGGCTATGAGCAGTTCTTC. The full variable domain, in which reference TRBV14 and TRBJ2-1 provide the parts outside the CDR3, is EAGVTQFPSHSVIEKGQTVTLRCDPISGHDNLYWYRRVMGKEIKFLLHFVKESKQDESGMPNNRFLAERTGGTYSTLKVQPAELEDSGVYFCASSQLGVSGYEQFFGPGTRLTVL.

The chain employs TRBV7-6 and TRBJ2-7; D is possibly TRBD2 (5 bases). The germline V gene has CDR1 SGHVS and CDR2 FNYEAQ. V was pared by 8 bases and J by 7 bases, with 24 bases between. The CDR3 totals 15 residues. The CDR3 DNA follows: TGTGCCAGCCAGCTTAGTGTACCGGGGAACGGAGAGCAGTACTTC. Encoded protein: CASQLSVPGNGEQYF.

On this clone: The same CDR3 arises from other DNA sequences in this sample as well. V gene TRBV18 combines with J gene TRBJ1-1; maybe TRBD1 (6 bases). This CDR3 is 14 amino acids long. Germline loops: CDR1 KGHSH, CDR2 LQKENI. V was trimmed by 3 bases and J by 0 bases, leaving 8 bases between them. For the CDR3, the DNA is TGTGCCAGCTCACCCCAGGGGATGAACACTGAAGCTTTCTTT. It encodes CASSPQGMNTEAFF.

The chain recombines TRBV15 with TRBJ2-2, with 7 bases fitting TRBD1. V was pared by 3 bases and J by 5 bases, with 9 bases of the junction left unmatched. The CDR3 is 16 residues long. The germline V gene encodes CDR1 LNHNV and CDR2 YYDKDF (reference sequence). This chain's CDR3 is CATSSAETGNTGELFF. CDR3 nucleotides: TGTGCCACCAGCAGCGCCGAGACAGGGAATACCGGGGAGCTGTTTTTT.